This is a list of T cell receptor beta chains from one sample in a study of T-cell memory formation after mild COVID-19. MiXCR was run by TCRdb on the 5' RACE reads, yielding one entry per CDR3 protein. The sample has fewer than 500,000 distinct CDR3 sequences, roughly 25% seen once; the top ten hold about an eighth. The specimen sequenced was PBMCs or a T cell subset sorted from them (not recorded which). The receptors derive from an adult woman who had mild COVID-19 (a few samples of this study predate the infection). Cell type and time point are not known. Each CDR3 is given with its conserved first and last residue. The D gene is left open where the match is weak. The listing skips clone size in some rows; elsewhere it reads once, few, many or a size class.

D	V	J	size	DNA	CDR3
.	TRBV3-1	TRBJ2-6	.	TGTGCCAGCAGCCCTCTCTGGGGAGCTGGGGCCAACGTCCTGACTTTC	CASSPLWGAGANVLTF
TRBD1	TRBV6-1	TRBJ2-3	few	TGTGCCAGCAGTACCGGGACAGGGGGCACAGATACGCAGTATTTT	CASSTGTGGTDTQYF
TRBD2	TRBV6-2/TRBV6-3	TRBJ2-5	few	TGTGCCAGCAGTTACGAGGCTAGCGGGTCCTCGACCCAGTACTTC	CASSYEASGSSTQYF
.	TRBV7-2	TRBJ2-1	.	TGTGCCAGCAGCTTAGTTACGTGGGAGCCTGGGCAGTTCTTC	CASSLVTWEPGQFF
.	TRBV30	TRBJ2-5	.	TGTGCCTGGAGTCGAAAGTTGTCCCAAGAGACCCAGTACTTC	CAWSRKLSQETQYF
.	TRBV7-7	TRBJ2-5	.	TGTGCCAGCAGCTTAGGTCAGGGCGTGACCCAGTACTTC	CASSLGQGVTQYF
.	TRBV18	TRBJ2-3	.	TGTGCCAGCTCACCGGTGACTAACACAGATACGCAGTATTTT	CASSPVTNTDTQYF
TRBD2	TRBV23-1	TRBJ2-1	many	TGCGCCAGTTCCGGAGGGCGGGGGGCCACAAATGAGCAGTTCTTC	CASSGGRGATNEQFF
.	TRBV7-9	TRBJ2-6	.	TGTGCCAGCAGCTTTCTCAGGGCATCTCGCTCTGGGGCCAACGTCCTGACTTTC	CASSFLRASRSGANVLTF
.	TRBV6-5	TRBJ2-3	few	TGTGCCAGCAGAACAAAAACGCAGTATTTT	CASRTKTQYF
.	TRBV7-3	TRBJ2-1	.	TGTGCCAGCAGCCCGGGGGTTGGGGAGCAGTTCTTC	CASSPGVGEQFF
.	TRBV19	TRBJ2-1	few	TGTGCCAGTAGGACAAGTCTAGCGCACTACAATGAGCAGTTCTTC	CASRTSLAHYNEQFF
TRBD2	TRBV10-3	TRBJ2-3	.	TGTGCCATCAGTGAAATAGGAGGGAGGGCAGATACGCAGTATTTT	CAISEIGGRADTQYF
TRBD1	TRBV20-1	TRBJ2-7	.	TGCAGTGCCACCTGGGTAACAGGGGTCGAGCAGTACTTC	CSATWVTGVEQYF
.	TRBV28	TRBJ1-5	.	TGTGCCAGCAGTTTAGGCAGCCTTAGCAATCAGCCCCAGCATTTT	CASSLGSLSNQPQHF